This T cell receptor (beta chain) is drawn from a study of T cell responses to AZD1222 COVID-19 vaccine (dated by TCRdb to the early 2020s). For the wider study: TCR sequencing covered 230 or so trial participants: 200 to 220 given two doses of AZD1222 and 26 given two doses of MenACWY control vaccine. Trial participants were enrolled by age into 18-55, 56-69 and 70-plus year subgroups, with around 150, 28 and 57 TCR-sequenced participants respectively. What the research found in general, with its limitations: No day 14 peak-response samples were available, so repertoires were characterized only after the peak T cell response. The 56-69-year group was small, and its depth increase did not reach significance, likely because of low power. Most participants were white British and females outnumbered males, and the authors suggested that clonal diversity may have been underestimated. Only five to seven AZD1222 recipients were SARS-CoV-2 seropositive at baseline, limiting conclusions about previously exposed vaccinees. Vaccine-associated CD4 TCRs spanned the whole spike protein, with dominant responses in regions 160-218 and 743-854. Spike-specific TCR breadth and depth rose significantly after two AZD1222 doses compared with day 0 and with MenACWY recipients. Reportedly, close to half of the unique spike-specific TCRs recognized epitopes lying outside the regions that are mutated in the B.1.351 and B.1.1.7 variants.

In regard to this clone: It lacks a known antigen. A junction end diverges from the germline sequence, so it may reflect a read error.

The CDR3, cysteine through phenylalanine, is 12 amino acids long. Only the CDR3 part of the read is kept: 36 bases, read in frame from the first base. The germline V gene (reference sequence) sets CDR1 to SSHAT and CDR2 to FNYEAQ. The CDR3 regions of human TCRbeta chains were subjected to immunosequencing. The source study handled its data this way. Repertoire TCRs were checked for matches against a reference library of SARS-CoV-2-specific TCRs that had been generated using the MIRA antigen-specificity platform. Breadth was defined as the fraction of unique TCRs that were SARS-CoV-2-associated. Depth was defined as the fraction of total T cells that were SARS-CoV-2-associated. Using the MIRA data, each spike-specific TCR was assigned both to the spike region to which the TCR was reactive and to a CD4 or CD8 class. Log10-transformed breadth and depth values were compared by one-way ANOVA with Sidak's multiple comparisons tests. Here the immuneACCESS table is served through TCRdb, limited to in-frame sequences with V and J called. Missing clones are a known gap in these copies; in checked studies unresolved V genes cover under half, and the rest lacks a known reason. V, J and clone size derive from that table, while D and trimming were established from the DNA sequence. This sample is represented by some 130,000 clones; about 90% of them were singletons. The top ten constitute 2% to 3% of the sample.

The sample's time point label, decoded: about 28 days (+/-7) after the second vaccine dose. AZD1222 recipients given second doses at about 4 weeks or at about 12 weeks were pooled, since spike-specific TCR depth and breadth were not found to differ between the two schedules. Samples from vaccinated people were obtained from the UK trials COV001 and COV002, which included a single-blind randomized controlled phase 2/3 trial of AZD1222 (ChAdOx1 nCoV-19) in healthy adults. For TCRbeta chain sequencing, PBMC samples from trial participants were taken at day 0 and at day 28 after the second dose. Here the chain combines TRBV7-7 and TRBJ2-3, and the D gene may be TRBD2, 6 bases matching. This TCR was recovered from an adult who received the AZD1222 COVID-19 vaccine. The specimen was peripheral blood, collected 28 days after the second AZD1222 dose. The DNA sequence is TGTGCTAGCAGCTTAAGTGGGGGGATGCAGTATTTT. It encodes CASSLSGGMQYF.